This T cell receptor (beta chain) was observed in a study of blood T cell repertoires in COVID-19. Study in general: Samples came from the United States, Italy and Spain, spanning acute and convalescent COVID-19. In each case, the material was cDNA or gDNA derived from T cells, B-cell-depleted T cells, or PBMCs.

The CDR3 extends over 17 amino acids. V dropped 5 bases and J dropped 1 base, with 17 bases sitting between them. CDR1 is SGHTA and CDR2 is FQGNSA in the germline V gene. Original analysis: Using reference gene primer amplification, nucleated cell counts were estimated. Assay: immunoSEQ multiplex PCR; the TCRdb copy retains only in-frame clones and omits some. Clonal size and the V and J genes are those of that table, whereas D and trimming came from the DNA. The sample includes over 60,000 clones, 85% to 90% seen only once; the top ten take roughly a tenth. The sequenced sample was peripheral blood. The chain is built from TRBV7-2 and TRBJ2-2; D is uncertain. This clonotype was sampled from a man aged 70 or older with active or convalescent COVID-19. The CDR3 bases are TGTGCCAGCAGCCCCACGGTGGTAGGCGGGAACACCGGGGAGCTGTTTTTT. The encoded protein is CASSPTVVGGNTGELFF.